This T cell receptor beta chain emerged from a study of blood T cell repertoires in COVID-19. Whole-study context: Some COVID-19 samples were acute and others convalescent; all came from the United States, Italy and Spain.

Germline V gene sequence: CDR1 SGDLS, CDR2 YYNGEE. The V segment lost 4 bases and the J segment 3 bases; nucleotides outside the gene matches: 12. This CDR3 comprises 17 residues. Method: immunoSEQ multiplex PCR; TCRdb's copy keeps in-frame clones and lacks some. The sample has roughly 75,000 clones, 80% to 95% seen once. Source material: peripheral blood. This TCR was recovered from a human donor in a cohort sampled during active COVID-19. J is TRBJ2-2 and V is TRBV9; 7 bases line up with TRBD2. In nucleotides, the CDR3 is TGTGCCAGCAGCCCGGAGGTCGCGGGGGATTACACCGGGGAGCTGTTTTTT. This sequence encodes CASSPEVAGDYTGELFF. Full variable domain (outside the CDR3, taken from reference TRBV9 and TRBJ2-2): DSGVTQTPKHLITATGQRVTLRCSPRSGDLSVYWYQQSLDQGLQFLIQYYNGEERAKGNILERFSAQQFPDLHSELNLSSLELGDSALYFCASSPEVAGDYTGELFFGEGSRLTVL.